The rows below give T cell receptor beta chains drawn from one sample of a study of cytomegalovirus exposure and HLA in healthy donors. TCRdb's copy holds only in-frame clones and misses some; the assay was immunoSEQ multiplex PCR. The sample shows around 71,000 clones, about 94% of them seen only once. The specimen was PBMCs. These receptors all stem from a man younger than 30 in good health and CMV-seropositive. CDR3s include the opening cysteine and the closing phenylalanine or tryptophan. D genes are given only for firm matches. Expanded clones are given a class, and other clones once, few, many or no size at all.

D: TRBD2
J: TRBJ2-3
V: TRBV7-7
length: 15
size: .
DNA: TGTGCTAGCAGCTTAGGCGGGAGAGTCACAGATACGCAGTATTTT
CDR3: CASSLGGRVTDTQYF

D: .
J: TRBJ2-2
V: TRBV6-5
length: 13
size: .
DNA: TGTGCCAGCAGTTACTCAAGCTCCGGGGAGCTGTTTTTT
CDR3: CASSYSSSGELFF

D: .
J: TRBJ2-5
V: TRBV30
length: 14
size: once
DNA: TGTGCCTTGGACTGGTGGGGGGGGCAAAAGACCCAGTACTTC
CDR3: CALDWWGGQKTQYF

D: TRBD1
J: TRBJ2-2
V: TRBV25-1
length: 17
size: .
DNA: TGTGCCAGCAGTGGATCACAGGGGTTTCCGAACACCGGGGAGCTGTTTTTT
CDR3: CASSGSQGFPNTGELFF

D: .
J: TRBJ1-1
V: TRBV30
length: 13
size: .
DNA: TGTGCCTGGAGTGTATCCCGGAACACTGAAGCTTTCTTT
CDR3: CAWSVSRNTEAFF

D: TRBD1
J: TRBJ1-2
V: TRBV7-9
length: 16
size: .
DNA: TGTGCCAGCAGCTTAGGGGGACAGGGGGCTAACTATGGCTACACCTTC
CDR3: CASSLGGQGANYGYTF

D: .
J: TRBJ2-2
V: TRBV11-2
length: 14
size: few
DNA: TGTGCCAGCAGCTTCCTCAGATTTTCCGGGGAGCTGTTTTTT
CDR3: CASSFLRFSGELFF

D: .
J: TRBJ2-5
V: TRBV6-5
length: 16
size: .
DNA: TGTGCCAGCAGTTTCGAGAGGGCCGCGGCGATAGAGACCCAGTACTTC
CDR3: CASSFERAAAIETQYF

D: .
J: TRBJ2-5
V: TRBV28
length: 12
size: .
DNA: TGTGCCAGTACGGACCGGGGGGAGACCCAGTACTTC
CDR3: CASTDRGETQYF

D: .
J: TRBJ2-2
V: TRBV5-1
length: 15
size: .
DNA: TGCGCCAGCAGCTTAGGGGCAGCCGGGACCGGGGAGCTGTTTTTT
CDR3: CASSLGAAGTGELFF

D: .
J: TRBJ1-3
V: TRBV6-6
length: 13
size: .
DNA: TGTGCCAGCACCCGAGAAACTGGAAACACCATATATTTT
CDR3: CASTRETGNTIYF

D: TRBD1
J: TRBJ1-3
V: TRBV7-8
length: 17
size: .
DNA: TGTGCCAGCAGCTTAGCCCACGACAGGGGACCTGGAAACACCATATATTTT
CDR3: CASSLAHDRGPGNTIYF

D: TRBD2
J: TRBJ2-7
V: TRBV28
length: 14
size: .
DNA: TGTGCCAGCACCTCAGGGACTAGCGACTACGAGCAGTACTTC
CDR3: CASTSGTSDYEQYF

D: .
J: TRBJ1-2
V: TRBV27
length: 18
size: .
DNA: TGTGCCAGCAGTTTTTACCCCCTCACTGGGGACGGGAGCTATGGCTACACCTTC
CDR3: CASSFYPLTGDGSYGYTF

D: .
J: TRBJ1-3
V: TRBV6-6
length: 14
size: .
DNA: TGTGCCAGCAGTTACCAGGGGCAAGGAAACACCATATATTTT
CDR3: CASSYQGQGNTIYF

D: TRBD2
J: TRBJ2-5
V: TRBV6-6
length: 15
size: .
DNA: TGTGCCAGCATGGCAAGCGGGGGGCGATTGGGGACCCAGTACTTC
CDR3: CASMASGGRLGTQYF

D: TRBD2
J: TRBJ2-7
V: TRBV25-1
length: 13
size: .
DNA: TGTGCCAGCCGGACTAGCGGCCCCTACGAGCAGTACTTC
CDR3: CASRTSGPYEQYF

D: TRBD2
J: TRBJ2-7
V: TRBV18
length: 15
size: .
DNA: TGTGCCAGCTCACCAGGGGGGGAGGCCTCATACGAGCAGTACTTC
CDR3: CASSPGGEASYEQYF

D: .
J: TRBJ2-3
V: TRBV18
length: 14
size: .
DNA: TGTGCCAGCACACCGGGACAAATCACAGATACGCAGTATTTT
CDR3: CASTPGQITDTQYF

D: .
J: TRBJ2-7
V: TRBV6-5
length: 14
size: .
DNA: TGTGCCAGCACTATGACTAGGTTTGGTACCGAGCAGTACTTC
CDR3: CASTMTRFGTEQYF

D: TRBD1
J: TRBJ2-5
V: TRBV7-3
length: 16
size: .
DNA: TGTGCCAGCAGCTTAGGGGGGACAGGGGGTCAGGAGACCCAGTACTTC
CDR3: CASSLGGTGGQETQYF

D: TRBD2
J: TRBJ2-5
V: TRBV9
length: 16
size: .
DNA: TGTGCCAGCAGCTTCACAGCGGGGGGGCCCCAAGAGACCCAGTACTTC
CDR3: CASSFTAGGPQETQYF

D: TRBD1
J: TRBJ1-5
V: TRBV4-2
length: 17
size: .
DNA: TGTGCCAGCAGCCCAACTTCCGGGACAGGGGGCAATCAGCCCCAGCATTTT
CDR3: CASSPTSGTGGNQPQHF

D: TRBD2
J: TRBJ2-5
V: TRBV7-8
length: 16
size: few
DNA: TGTGCCAGCAGCTCCCTACTAGCGGGAGTCGAGGAGACCCAGTACTTC
CDR3: CASSSLLAGVEETQYF

D: .
J: TRBJ2-2
V: TRBV7-3
length: 17
size: .
DNA: TGTGCCAGCAGCTTAACGGGGGCGGGCCCTACTACCGGGGAGCTGTTTTTT
CDR3: CASSLTGAGPTTGELFF

D: .
J: TRBJ2-1
V: TRBV27
length: 15
size: .
DNA: TGTGCCAGCAGCTTAGATGGCAGCTCCTACAATGAGCAGTTCTTC
CDR3: CASSLDGSSYNEQFF

D: .
J: TRBJ2-7
V: TRBV7-3
length: 13
size: .
DNA: TGTGCCAGCAGCTTGGACTCGAAGTACGAGCAGTACTTC
CDR3: CASSLDSKYEQYF

D: TRBD2
J: TRBJ2-1
V: TRBV19
length: 17
size: .
DNA: TGTGCCAGTAGTACCGGGACTAGCGGAAACTCCTACAATGAGCAGTTCTTC
CDR3: CASSTGTSGNSYNEQFF

D: TRBD1
J: TRBJ2-3
V: TRBV28
length: 17
size: .
DNA: TGTGCCAGCAGTTTCGTACTCCGGGACAGGAGTTTGGATACGCAGTATTTT
CDR3: CASSFVLRDRSLDTQYF

D: TRBD2
J: TRBJ2-1
V: TRBV4-1
length: 17
size: few
DNA: TGCGCCAGCAGCCAAGGGAGCTCTAGCGGGGAGACGTCTGAGCAGTTCTTC
CDR3: CASSQGSSSGETSEQFF

D: .
J: TRBJ1-2
V: TRBV5-1
length: 13
size: .
DNA: TGCGCCAGCAGCCTGGACAAGAACTATGGCTACACCTTC
CDR3: CASSLDKNYGYTF

D: TRBD1
J: TRBJ2-3
V: TRBV2
length: 13
size: .
DNA: TGTGCCAGCAAGGGGACAGCCACAGATACGCAGTATTTT
CDR3: CASKGTATDTQYF

D: TRBD2
J: TRBJ2-3
V: TRBV7-3
length: 14
size: .
DNA: TGTGCCAGCAGTTCCCTGGGAGGGGCAGATACGCAGTATTTT
CDR3: CASSSLGGADTQYF

D: .
J: TRBJ2-7
V: TRBV6-1
length: 13
size: .
DNA: TGTGCCAGCAGTGCGGGGGTGGCCTACGAGCAGTACTTC
CDR3: CASSAGVAYEQYF

D: TRBD1
J: TRBJ1-5
V: TRBV11-2
length: 14
size: .
DNA: TGTGCCAGCAGCAAAACAGGGGTCAGTCAGCCCCAGCATTTT
CDR3: CASSKTGVSQPQHF

D: .
J: TRBJ1-5
V: TRBV4-1
length: 14
size: few
DNA: TGCGCCAGCAGCCAAGAAAACAACAATCAGCCCCAGCATTTT
CDR3: CASSQENNNQPQHF

D: TRBD2
J: TRBJ2-3
V: TRBV7-9
length: 16
size: .
DNA: TGTGCCAGCAGCTTAGAGGCGGGAGGACGCACAGATACGCAGTATTTT
CDR3: CASSLEAGGRTDTQYF

D: TRBD1
J: TRBJ1-2
V: TRBV2
length: 14
size: once
DNA: TGTGCCAGCAGTCCCCGGACAGGGCTCTATGGCTACACCTTC
CDR3: CASSPRTGLYGYTF

D: .
J: TRBJ2-1
V: TRBV18
length: 13
size: .
DNA: TGTGCCAGCTCACCACTAGACTACAATGAGCAGTTCTTC
CDR3: CASSPLDYNEQFF

D: .
J: TRBJ1-1
V: TRBV30
length: 13
size: .
DNA: TGTGCCTGGACCGGACAGCTGAACACTGAAGCTTTCTTT
CDR3: CAWTGQLNTEAFF

D: TRBD1
J: TRBJ2-3
V: TRBV11-1
length: 15
size: .
DNA: TGTGCCAGCAGCCTCCGGGACAGAAGCACAGATACGCAGTATTTT
CDR3: CASSLRDRSTDTQYF

D: TRBD1
J: TRBJ1-5
V: TRBV28
length: 15
size: .
DNA: TGTGCCAGCAGTTCCGGACAGGGGCGCGCACAGCCCCAGCATTTT
CDR3: CASSSGQGRAQPQHF

D: TRBD1
J: TRBJ2-2
V: TRBV5-1
length: 15
size: .
DNA: TGCGCCAGCAGCTTGGTGCAGGGGGCGACCGGGGAGCTGTTTTTT
CDR3: CASSLVQGATGELFF

D: TRBD1
J: TRBJ2-7
V: TRBV19
length: 14
size: .
DNA: TGTGCCAGTAGAAGAACAGGGGTTTTTAGCGAGCAGTACTTC
CDR3: CASRRTGVFSEQYF

D: .
J: TRBJ2-7
V: TRBV6-5
length: 14
size: once
DNA: TGTGCCAGCAGGATGACACCGACCTCCTACGAGCAGTACTTC
CDR3: CASRMTPTSYEQYF

D: .
J: TRBJ2-7
V: TRBV5-1
length: 12
size: .
DNA: TGCGCCAGCAGCTTGGCCAATTCCGAGCAGTACTTC
CDR3: CASSLANSEQYF

D: TRBD1
J: TRBJ2-1
V: TRBV5-1
length: 14
size: .
DNA: TGCGCCAGCAGCCCGGGGGACAGGAACAATGAGCAGTTCTTC
CDR3: CASSPGDRNNEQFF

D: .
J: TRBJ2-4
V: TRBV7-9
length: 14
size: .
DNA: TGTGCCAGTAGACTAGAGAATCACAAAAACATTCAGTACTTC
CDR3: CASRLENHKNIQYF

D: .
J: TRBJ2-1
V: TRBV19
length: 15
size: .
DNA: TGTGCCAGTAGTATAGATCAGGGGATGTACAATGAGCAGTTCTTC
CDR3: CASSIDQGMYNEQFF

D: .
J: TRBJ2-7
V: TRBV10-3
length: 13
size: .
DNA: TGTGCCATCAGTGAGACAGGGTTAGTCGAGCAGTACTTC
CDR3: CAISETGLVEQYF

D: .
J: TRBJ2-1
V: TRBV18
length: 13
size: .
DNA: TGTGCCAGCTCACCGATAGCGGTTAATGAGCAGTTCTTC
CDR3: CASSPIAVNEQFF

D: TRBD1
J: TRBJ2-3
V: TRBV4-1
length: 16
size: .
DNA: TGCGCCAGCAGCCAAGGAGGGACAGGGGGCTGGGATACGCAGTATTTT
CDR3: CASSQGGTGGWDTQYF

D: TRBD2
J: TRBJ2-5
V: TRBV2
length: 15
size: once
DNA: TGTGCCAGCCCCCCAGGCGCGGGGGGAAAAGAGACCCAGTACTTC
CDR3: CASPPGAGGKETQYF